This TCR beta chain originates from a study of low-dose radiotherapy and immunotherapy resistance in tumors (dated by TCRdb to 2021 to 2024). Describing the broader study: In Cohort 1, 0.5 Gy per fraction was delivered every 2 weeks, and a total PTV dose of 6.5 Gy was prescribed. Patients took aspirin 300 mg orally once daily for four cycles, starting on cycle 1 day 1. Randomization of trial participants into treatment groups was not performed. Cyclophosphamide 200 mg/m2 was administered intravenously every two weeks, one day before each radiation and immunotherapy administration. Eight patients were included in the translational analysis, namely three from the first dose cohort plus the first five from the second dose cohort. For Cohort 2, the dose was 1 Gy per fraction given every two weeks, adding up to 13 Gy in total across 26 weeks. Nivolumab and ipilimumab were both given intravenously, with nivolumab at a 240 mg flat dose every two weeks and ipilimumab at 1 mg/kg every six weeks.

This clonotype occurred many times. Its antigen target is currently unknown. Nothing much larger sits one base from this clone, and base qualities are not available. The cysteine opens and the phenylalanine closes a CDR3 of 13 amino acids. Only CDR3 DNA is held: 39 bases, read in frame from base 1. V is cut back by 3 bases and J by 7 bases, with 5 bases in the junction unmatched. CDR1 and CDR2, per the germline V gene (reference sequence), are LNHDA and SQIVND. Sequenced on an Illumina HiSeq 2500. First-strand cDNA was synthesized using Superscript III and a set of TRAV- and TRBV-specific primers, so that both TCRalpha and TCRbeta chains were covered. TCRs were amplified with Phusion for around 21 PCR cycles, with a constant-region primer paired with the adapter attached to the V primers. The MessageAmp II aRNA Amplification Kit was used to amplify the isolated mRNA, with in vitro transcription run for about 15 hours at 37 degrees C. The Dynabeads mRNA DIRECT Purification Kit was used to isolate mRNA for TCR sequencing. Indexed Illumina adapters were added in a second Phusion PCR of 20 to 30 cycles, after which AMPure XP beads were used to purify the products. Processing in the source paper ran as follows. Custom Perl scripts pooled TCR sequences encoding the same protein, removed out-of-frame sequences and computed each clonotype's abundance. Any TCR sequence supported by only a single read was excluded from analysis. Shannon entropy, Gini index, clonality, richness, and the frequency of TCRs shared between repertoires were included as repertoire metrics. Through fastp at Q25 and MiXCR, TCRdb rebuilt clones from the public reads, retaining in-frame beta chains. CDR3 protein duplicates are merged, each entry listing the most common genes and DNA. TCRdb assigned the V and J calls; the authors' analysis was not used. For this sample there are roughly 56,000 distinct CDR3 sequences; 20% to 25% appear just once. The top ten hold 6.5% to 8% of the sample.

What this sample's time point label stands for: after trial treatment. The treatment or condition label of this sample denotes: LDRT plus nivolumab, ipilimumab, low-dose cyclophosphamide and aspirin (RACIN trial). Donors were enrolled in RACIN, a single-arm phase I dose-escalation trial in which nivolumab, ipilimumab, aspirin, low-dose cyclophosphamide and low-dose radiotherapy were combined. Patients with advanced, TIL-negative solid tumors were considered eligible. The chain is made from TRBV19 and TRBJ1-1, with 7 central nucleotides matching TRBD1. The receptor comes from a male donor with prostate cancer. The sample here was PBMCs, taken after low-dose radiotherapy plus immunotherapy. The CDR3 corresponds to CASSMGTAYEAFF. Read as DNA, the sequence is TGTGCCAGTAGTATGGGGACAGCCTATGAAGCTTTCTTT.